The rows below give T cell receptor beta chains drawn from one sample of a study of OX40 agonist ivuxolimab in advanced cancers. The assay was immunoSEQ multiplex PCR, and TCRdb's table has in-frame clones only and misses some. The sample contains 21,000 or so clones, 60% to 85% of which appear only once. The sample here was CD4+ or CD8+ T cells sorted from blood, taken in a trial of the OX40 agonist ivuxolimab. The receptors were gathered from an adult with an advanced solid tumor such as melanoma, head and neck, liver or kidney cancer. Both conserved end residues are part of each CDR3. D genes are given only for firm matches. Clone size appears in some rows only: once, few, many, or a class for an expanded clone.

D,size,V,J,CDR3,DNA
NA,NA,TRBV2,TRBJ2-1,CASSPNGNEQFF,TGTGCCAGCAGCCCCAATGGCAATGAGCAGTTCTTC
TRBD2,NA,TRBV4-3,TRBJ2-7,CASSPTRSGAGGRKFNEQYF,TGCGCCAGCAGCCCAACGAGGTCGGGGGCGGGCGGGAGGAAGTTTAACGAGCAGTACTTC
NA,large,TRBV19,TRBJ2-2,CASTPDYYTGELFF,TGTGCCAGTACCCCGGACTACTACACCGGGGAGCTGTTTTTT
NA,NA,TRBV15,TRBJ2-2,CATSRGGTHTGELFF,TGTGCCACCAGCAGAGGGGGAACCCACACCGGGGAGCTGTTTTTT
TRBD1,NA,TRBV28,TRBJ2-5,CASSLGQGATQETQYF,TGTGCCAGCAGTCTGGGACAGGGGGCGACCCAAGAGACCCAGTACTTC
NA,NA,TRBV7-9,TRBJ2-7,CASSLRVGPYEQYF,TGTGCCAGCAGCCTCAGGGTGGGGCCCTACGAGCAGTACTTC
NA,NA,TRBV7-2,TRBJ1-2,CASSLDGLGGYTF,TGTGCCAGCAGCTTAGACGGGCTGGGTGGCTACACCTTC
NA,NA,TRBV4-1,TRBJ1-3,CASSLEPSGNTIYF,TGCGCCAGCAGCCTAGAGCCTTCAGGAAACACCATATATTTT
NA,NA,TRBV6-1,TRBJ1-5,CASNRERLSNQPQHF,TGTGCCAGCAACCGGGAGCGACTTAGCAATCAGCCCCAGCATTTT
TRBD1,NA,TRBV4-3,TRBJ1-2,CASSHGTGEDYGYTF,TGCGCCAGCAGCCATGGGACAGGGGAGGACTATGGCTACACCTTC
TRBD1,NA,TRBV11-3,TRBJ2-7,CASSRGQGLLYEQYF,TGTGCCAGCAGTCGGGGACAGGGGCTTCTCTACGAGCAGTACTTC
NA,NA,TRBV20-1,TRBJ2-5,CSASNEETQYF,TGCAGTGCTAGTAATGAGGAGACCCAGTACTTC
TRBD1,NA,TRBV28,TRBJ1-4,CASRGQGRSPEGGFF,TGTGCCAGCAGAGGACAGGGTAGATCGCCCGAGGGCGGGTTTTTT
NA,few,TRBV7-2,TRBJ1-2,CASSLGVGRGYTF,TGTGCCAGCAGCTTAGGTGTAGGTAGGGGCTACACCTTC